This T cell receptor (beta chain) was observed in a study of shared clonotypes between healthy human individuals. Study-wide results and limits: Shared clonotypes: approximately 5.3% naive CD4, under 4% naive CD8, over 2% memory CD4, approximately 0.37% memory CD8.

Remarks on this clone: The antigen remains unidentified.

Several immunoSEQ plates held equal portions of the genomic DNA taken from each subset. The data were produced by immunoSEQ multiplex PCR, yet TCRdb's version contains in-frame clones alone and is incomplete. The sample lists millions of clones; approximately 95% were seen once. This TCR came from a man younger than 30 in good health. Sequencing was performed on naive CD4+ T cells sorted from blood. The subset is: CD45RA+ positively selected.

DNA for the CDR3: TGTGCCAGCTCCGGGACTAGCCTCACCGGGGAGCTGTTTTTT. Residues: CASSGTSLTGELFF. V gene TRBV18 combines with J gene TRBJ2-2, with 9 bases fitting TRBD2. Germline V CDR1 and CDR2: KGHSH, LQKENI. J lost 4 bases, V lost 6 bases, and 3 bases had no gene match. The CDR3 extends over 14 amino acids.